A single sample is the source of the 8 T cell receptor beta chains below, sequenced in a study of cytomegalovirus exposure and HLA in healthy donors. 60 Vbeta and 13 Jbeta primers were used in PCR. Repertoires were generated with immunoSEQ multiplex PCR, while TCRdb's copy carries only in-frame clones and drops some. The sample contains about 120,000 clones, around three quarters of which appear only once. The source material was PBMCs. The receptors derive from a man over 45 in good health and CMV-seropositive.

V gene TRBV19 combines with J gene TRBJ1-1, with D tentatively TRBD1 (5 bases). V gave up 0 bases and J gave up 1 base, with 9 bases separating them. Germline V gives CDR1 LNHDA, CDR2 SQIVND (reference sequence). This CDR3 comprises 15 residues. The CDR3: CASSIDPGGNTEAFF. The CDR3 DNA reads TGTGCCAGTAGTATAGATCCCGGGGGGAACACTGAAGCTTTCTTT.

This chain links TRBV29-1 with TRBJ2-2; 8 nucleotides align to TRBD2. The CDR3 length is 14 residues. V dropped 4 bases and J dropped 3; count of bases not matched to a gene: 4. Germline V lookup: CDR1 SQVTM, CDR2 ANQGSEA. As DNA, the CDR3 is TGCAGCGTTGCGGGGGGGCTCTACACCGGGGAGCTGTTTTTT. Translating it yields CSVAGGLYTGELFF.

In this sample, this clone turned up a few times. The V gene is TRBV2, the J gene TRBJ2-2, with TRBD1 as a possible D gene (6 bases). CDR3 length: 16 residues. Trimming pared 4 bases from V and 0 bases from J, leaving 12 bases between. The germline V gene encodes CDR1 SNHLY and CDR2 FYNNEI. CDR3 sequence reads: CASSVEGTSNTGELFF. The CDR3 DNA sequence: TGTGCCAGCAGTGTTGAGGGGACATCGAACACCGGGGAGCTGTTTTTT.

This clone has just one count. The chain is built from TRBV27 and TRBJ1-4; possible D gene TRBD1, 6 bases. In germline, CDR1 is MNHEY, CDR2 SMNVEV (reference sequence). V lost 2 bases, J lost 7 bases, and 20 bases lay in between. This CDR3 spans 17 amino acids. CDR3 bases: TGTGCCAGCAGTTTAGTCCCGGGAGGCAGGGGAGGTGAAAAACTGTTTTTT. This encodes CASSLVPGGRGGEKLFF.

The chain joins TRBV28 to TRBJ2-7; D may be TRBD1 (6 bases). Per germline, CDR1 MDHEN and CDR2 SYDVKM. Trimming pared 6 bases from V and 0 bases from J, leaving 15 bases between. The CDR3 spans 15 residues. The CDR3, as DNA: TGTGCCAGCAGATCGCAGGGGCCGTACTCCTACGAGCAGTACTTC. Protein product: CASRSQGPYSYEQYF.

The rearrangement joins TRBV6-1 to TRBJ1-1; a weak D match, TRBD1 (5 bases). The length of the CDR3 is 15 residues. Germline V CDR1 and CDR2: MNHNS, SASEGT. The V end lost 6 bases, the J end lost 0 bases, and 14 bases lay between the germline ends. The CDR3 DNA sequence: TGTGCCAGCAGGACGGAGGGACTTCTGAACACTGAAGCTTTCTTT. This gives the protein CASRTEGLLNTEAFF.

The chain couples TRBV5-1 to TRBJ1-1; no clear D. This CDR3 comprises 14 residues. CDR1 SGHRS and CDR2 YFSETQ come from the germline V gene. The V gene lost 0 bases and the J gene lost 1 base, with 7 bases spanning the gap. Here the CDR3 DNA reads TGCGCCAGCAGCTTGGACAGTACGAACACTGAAGCTTTCTTT. Its protein is CASSLDSTNTEAFF.

This clone has a handful of counts. The rearrangement links TRBV6-6 to TRBJ2-7; 9 positions agree with TRBD2. V shed 2 bases and J 2 bases; nucleotides not matched to a gene: 4. CDR3 size: 15 residues. From germline, CDR1 is MNHNY and CDR2 SVGAGI (reference sequence). This chain's CDR3 is CASSYQTSGTYEQYF. The CDR3 nucleotides read TGTGCCAGCAGTTACCAGACTAGCGGCACCTACGAGCAGTACTTC.